Below, 13 T cell receptor beta chains from the same sample are listed, as sequenced in a study of blood T cells in healthy people across ages. Primers used in a second PCR of roughly 7 to 12 cycles were a sample-barcoded 5' primer and a J-beta primer mix. Each CDR3 protein is one row after TCRdb ran MiXCR on the 5' RACE reads. The sample shows more than 800,000 distinct CDR3 sequences, 25% to 35% of them seen only once. Sequenced: blood. The receptors shown here come from a woman older than 75 in good health.

As for this clonotype: This may arise from a read error, as a much more abundant clone is one base away. This chain uses TRBV7-9 with TRBJ2-1; the D is unclear. This CDR3 comprises 16 residues. Germline CDR1 is SEHNR and CDR2 is FQNEAQ (reference sequence). In DNA, the CDR3 is TGTGCCAGCAGCTTCTTTGTCGGATTTTCGTTCAATGAGCGGTTCTTC. Its translation: CASSFFVGFSFNERFF.

This clonotype came up a few times. This chain connects TRBV5-1 to TRBJ2-2; 7 nucleotides agree with TRBD2. CDR3 length equals 16 residues. V was clipped by 0 bases and J by 4 bases; unmatched bases: 6. From germline, CDR1 is SGHRS and CDR2 YFSETQ. The CDR3 spells CASSLDGRGGTGELFF. CDR3 in DNA: TGCGCCAGCAGCTTGGATGGTCGCGGGGGCACCGGGGAGCTGTTTTTT.

The table lists this clonotype with a few counts. The junction departs from germline at one end; a sequencing error may be responsible. V usage is TRBV5-4 and J usage is TRBJ2-1, with 10 bases lining up with TRBD2. CDR3 length equals 15 residues. Germline CDR1 SGHNT, CDR2 YYREEE (reference sequence). The CDR3 DNA follows: TGTGCCAGCAGCCCCGGGACTAGCGCTTGGAATGAGCAGGTCTTC. This sequence encodes CASSPGTSAWNEQVF.

Ten or more counts support this clonotype. V and J are TRBV20-1 and TRBJ2-7, with no clear D. Trimming removed 6 bases at V and 6 bases at J, with 21 bases between. The CDR3 sequence is 14 residues long. Germline V lookup: CDR1 DFQATT, CDR2 SNEGSKA (reference sequence). For the CDR3, the DNA is TGCAGTGCCGTACACAGCCGGGTTAGGTTCGAGCAGTACTTC. This encodes CSAVHSRVRFEQYF.

This chain joins TRBV5-5 and TRBJ1-6, with a tentative D call TRBD1 (6 bases). The CDR3 length is 15 residues. V lost 2 bases, J lost 5 bases, and 11 bases lay in between. Germline V gene sequence: CDR1 SGHKS, CDR2 YYEKEE (reference sequence). The CDR3 DNA reads TGTGCCAGCAGCTTTGTTAGGACAGATAATTCACCCCTCCACTTT. Amino acid sequence: CASSFVRTDNSPLHF.

This clonotype was picked up many times. The chain recombines TRBV7-2 with TRBJ1-6, with unresolved D. V lost 2 bases and J 7 bases, leaving 9 bases between the germline ends. Germline V gene data show CDR1 as SGHTA and CDR2 as FQGNSA. This CDR3 spans 14 amino acids. The CDR3 DNA is TGTGCCAGCAGCTTATTCCAAGGGAATTCACCCCTCCACTTT. Translated, it gives CASSLFQGNSPLHF.

About this clonotype: A read error may account for a junction end that differs from germline. The chain joins TRBV12-3 or TRBV12-4 to TRBJ2-3; D possibly corresponds to TRBD1 (6 bases). The CDR3 extends over 15 amino acids. CDR3 sequence reads: CASSPTGVREDMQYF. The CDR3 nucleotides are TGTGCCAGCAGTCCGACAGGAGTGAGAGAGGATATGCAGTATTTT.

This clonotype has a handful of counts. This may be a read error, as it is one base from a much larger clone. DNA of the CDR3: TGTGCCAGCAGTTACAAGCCGGGACAAAGATACGAGCAGTACTTC. Protein product: CASSYKPGQRYEQYF. The chain couples TRBV6-2 or TRBV6-3 to TRBJ2-7; maybe TRBD1 (6 bases). The CDR3 covers 15 residues. Germline V gives CDR1 MNHEY, CDR2 SVGEGT. V lost 2 bases, J lost 4 bases, and 15 bases lay in between.

The gene calls are TRBV6-6 and TRBJ1-5, with D hard to call. CDR1 and CDR2 (germline): MNHNY, SVGAGI (reference sequence). The CDR3 has 17 amino acids. The germline V and J ends were trimmed by 2 bases and 1 base, with 15 bases remaining between them. In DNA, the CDR3 is TGTGCCAGCAGTTACCCCGAGGGAGTGGGGAGCAATCAGCCCCAGCATTTT. It yields the protein CASSYPEGVGSNQPQHF.

In this sample, this clonotype turned up many times. Sequence at one end of the junction differs from germline and may be a read error. The chain has TRBV12-3 or TRBV12-4 and TRBJ1-1; D is possibly TRBD1 (6 bases). This CDR3 is 14 amino acids long. CDR3 amino acids: CASSLDRLNTEAFF. The CDR3 DNA reads TGTGCCAGCAGCTTAGACAGGTTGAACACTGAAGCTTTCTTT.

The rearrangement links TRBV3-1 to TRBJ2-1; perhaps D is TRBD1 or TRBD2 (5 bases each). Deletions cut 2 bases from V and 10 bases from J, with 18 bases between. CDR1 is LGHDT, CDR2 YNNKEL, per germline (reference sequence). The CDR3 runs 15 residues. CDR3 sequence (DNA): TGTGCCAGCAGCCAATGGGACCGGGGTGAAGGGGAGCAGTTCTTC. It specifies CASSQWDRGEGEQFF.

The sample holds many counts of this clonotype. CDR3 sequence: CSAHTGGTHSGETQYF. The CDR3 DNA sequence: TGCAGTGCCCATACTGGCGGAACCCACTCCGGAGAGACCCAGTACTTC. The chain uses TRBV20-1 and TRBJ2-5, with D uncertain. Germline V gene data show CDR1 as DFQATT and CDR2 as SNEGSKA (reference sequence). The CDR3 runs to 16 residues. The V end lost 6 bases, the J end lost 4 bases, and 24 bases lay between the germline ends.

The V call is TRBV20-1, the J call TRBJ1-2, with TRBD1 as a possible D gene (6 bases). The CDR3 has 15 amino acids. Per germline, CDR1 DFQATT and CDR2 SNEGSKA (reference sequence). V dropped 1 base and J dropped 8 bases, with 20 bases sitting between them. CDR3 bases: TGCAGTGCTAGAGTCACCCAGGGGCTACAGGAAGGCTACACCTTC. It codes for CSARVTQGLQEGYTF.